Presented here are 25 T cell receptor beta chains from one specimen sequenced in a study of cytomegalovirus exposure and HLA in healthy donors. The PCR was carried out with 60 Vbeta primers and 13 Jbeta primers. The table came from immunoSEQ multiplex PCR; TCRdb's copy has only in-frame clones and leaves some out. Here the sample spans over 150,000 clones, around 73% being singletons. The sample taken for sequencing was PBMCs. These receptors came from a young woman in good health and CMV-seronegative.

This sequence joins TRBV28 and TRBJ2-7, with TRBD1 matching 7 bases. The ends lost 5 bases at V and 9 bases at J; junction bases unmatched: 13. CDR3 length: 14 residues. Per germline, CDR1 MDHEN and CDR2 SYDVKM. The CDR3 DNA follows: TGTGCCAGCAGTGGGGACAGCATCCTACGAGGGCAGTACTTC. Amino acids: CASSGDSILRGQYF.

The chain uses TRBV5-1 and TRBJ1-4, with a tentative D call TRBD1 (6 bases). V shed 2 bases and J shed 8 bases, with 10 bases lying between them. Germline V gives CDR1 SGHRS, CDR2 YFSETQ. This CDR3 has 13 residues. The CDR3 DNA reads as TGCGCCAGCAGCTTAAATACAGGGGAAAAACTGTTTTTT. Residues: CASSLNTGEKLFF.

The rearrangement uses TRBV29-1 and TRBJ2-3; TRBD1 matches at 9 bases. Trimming removed 6 bases from V and 4 bases from J; junction bases left unmatched: 11. CDR1 and CDR2 from the germline V gene are SQVTM and ANQGSEA. The CDR3 totals 15 residues. The CDR3 coding sequence is TGCAGCGTCACCCCCGGGACAGGGAGCCCAGATACGCAGTATTTT. Protein sequence: CSVTPGTGSPDTQYF.

The J gene is TRBJ2-7, the V gene TRBV5-1, with D perhaps matching TRBD2 (6 bases). The CDR3 spans 13 residues. Germline V CDR1 and CDR2: SGHRS, YFSETQ. Trimming cost V 6 bases and J 5 bases, with 15 bases left between them. For the CDR3, the DNA is TGCGCCAGCACCATTGGAGGGAATGACGAGCAGTACTTC. Protein: CASTIGGNDEQYF. Based on the CDR3 plus reference TRBV5-1 and TRBJ2-7, the full variable domain is KAGVTQTPRYLIKTRGQQVTLSCSPISGHRSVSWYQQTPGQGLQFLFEYFSETQRNKGNFPGRFSGRQFSNSRSEMNVSTLELGDSALYLCASTIGGNDEQYFGPGTRLTVT.

This chain connects TRBV9 to TRBJ1-5; maybe TRBD1 (5 bases). Germline CDR1 and CDR2: SGDLS and YYNGEE. The CDR3 totals 16 residues. V shed 3 bases and J shed 3 bases, with 16 bases lying between them. Here the CDR3 DNA reads TGTGCCAGCAGCGGGGGGGGGAAGGGTTCCAATCAGCCCCAGCATTTT. Its translation is CASSGGGKGSNQPQHF.

This chain connects TRBV2 to TRBJ1-5; possible D gene TRBD1, 5 bases. The CDR3 totals 14 residues. V shed 7 bases and J shed 0 bases, with 10 bases lying between them. Per the germline V gene, CDR1 is SNHLY and CDR2 is FYNNEI. The CDR3, as DNA: TGTGCCAGCACCCGACAGAGTAGCAATCAGCCCCAGCATTTT. Translation: CASTRQSSNQPQHF.

The chain has TRBV5-1 and TRBJ2-1; the match to TRBD2 covers 7 bases. Per germline, CDR1 SGHRS and CDR2 YFSETQ. The CDR3 consists of 15 residues. The trim removed 0 bases at V and 3 bases at J, leaving 3 bases unmatched. The CDR3 is CASSLGASGYNEQFF. The CDR3 DNA follows: TGCGCCAGCAGCTTGGGGGCTAGCGGCTACAATGAGCAGTTCTTC.

This clone has just a few counts. The chain joins TRBV28 to TRBJ1-1; TRBD1 agrees at 10 bases. Germline V lookup: CDR1 MDHEN, CDR2 SYDVKM. The CDR3 loop spans 17 amino acids. V shed 5 bases and J 0 bases; nucleotides not matched to a gene: 9. DNA for the CDR3: TGTGCCAGCAGTACCTTTGGACAGGGGGAAATGAACACTGAAGCTTTCTTT. It specifies CASSTFGQGEMNTEAFF. The full variable domain, rest sourced from reference TRBV28 and TRBJ1-1, is DVKVTQSSRYLVKRTGEKVFLECVQDMDHENMFWYRQDPGLGLRLIYFSYDVKMKEKGDIPEGYSVSREKKERFSLILESASTNQTSMYLCASSTFGQGEMNTEAFFGQGTRLTVV.

The chain joins TRBV28 to TRBJ2-1; 12 positions match TRBD1. The CDR3 is 14 amino acids. Per the germline V gene, CDR1 is MDHEN and CDR2 is SYDVKM. Germline trimming cut 7 bases from V and 7 bases from J; bases unmatched to any gene: 5. The CDR3 protein is CASTTGQGANEQFF. The CDR3 nucleotides are TGTGCCAGCACCACGGGACAGGGGGCAAATGAGCAGTTCTTC.

The genes are TRBV7-3 and TRBJ2-1; the D gene is possibly TRBD2 (5 bases). This CDR3 region has 13 residues. The germline V and J ends were trimmed by 3 bases and 8 bases, with 11 bases remaining between them. Germline CDR1 reads SGHTA; CDR2 reads FQGTGA. As DNA, the CDR3 is TGTGCCAGCAGCTTCCTGAGGCGGGATGAGCAGTTCTTC. Translation gives CASSFLRRDEQFF.

This clone has more than one count but fewer than ten. V usage is TRBV18 and J usage is TRBJ2-3; 9 bases match TRBD2. Per germline, CDR1 KGHSH and CDR2 LQKENI. The CDR3 sequence is 17 residues long. V shed 1 base and J 4 bases; nucleotides not matched to a gene: 9. CDR3 amino acids: CASSPRGGGATADTQYF. Here the CDR3 DNA reads TGTGCCAGCTCACCACGTGGCGGGGGGGCCACTGCAGATACGCAGTATTTT.

This chain connects TRBV18 to TRBJ2-5; D remains unclear. V was cut by 2 bases and J by 3 bases, with 7 bases left in between. The CDR3 is 13 amino acids. Germline V lookup: CDR1 KGHSH, CDR2 LQKENI. CDR3 coding DNA: TGTGCCAGCTCACCAACGAACAAAGAGACCCAGTACTTC. This codes for CASSPTNKETQYF.

This chain links TRBV6-5 with TRBJ2-7; 8 bases map to TRBD1. Trimming cost V 6 bases and J 0 bases; bases outside gene matches: 4. This CDR3 contains 14 residues. The germline CDR1 and CDR2 sequences are MNHEY and SVGAGI. The DNA for the CDR3 is TGTGCCAGCAGCTGGACAGGGACCTCCTACGAGCAGTACTTC. This sequence encodes CASSWTGTSYEQYF.

Details on this clone: The junction departs from the called germline gene at one end, perhaps through a read error. The rearrangement joins TRBV7-9 to TRBJ2-1; D is undetermined. Per germline, CDR1 SEHNR and CDR2 FQNEAQ (reference sequence). The CDR3 covers 12 residues. CDR3 DNA: TGTTCCAGCAGCTTGTTTAGCTATGAGCAGTTCTTC. It translates to CSSSLFSYEQFF.

In its sample, this clone was seen a few times. This CDR3 reads CASSPLHSGSYNSPLHF. The CDR3 nucleotides are TGTGCCAGCAGTCCCCTTCATAGCGGATCCTATAATTCACCCCTCCACTTT. The V and J genes are TRBV27 and TRBJ1-6; D is ambiguous. CDR1 MNHEY and CDR2 SMNVEV come from the germline V gene (reference sequence). CDR3 length equals 17 residues. V lost 5 bases to trimming and J lost 1 base, with 15 bases between them.

This chain joins TRBV7-9 and TRBJ1-2; TRBD1 aligns across 7 bases. The trim removed 2 bases at V and 7 bases at J, leaving 19 bases unmatched. Germline V gives CDR1 SEHNR, CDR2 FQNEAQ (reference sequence). The CDR3 runs to 18 residues. This chain's CDR3 is CASSLSVGRQGPPGGYTF. The CDR3 nucleotides are TGTGCCAGCAGCTTAAGTGTGGGGAGACAGGGACCACCCGGTGGCTACACCTTC.

The chain uses TRBV30 and TRBJ1-4, with D unresolved. The germline CDR1 and CDR2 sequences are GTSNPN and SVGIG (reference sequence). V was cut by 5 bases and J by 0 bases, with 10 bases left in between. This CDR3 contains 14 residues. DNA for the CDR3: TGTGCCTGGGGGCCGAAAGCAACTAATGAAAAACTGTTTTTT. Its protein is CAWGPKATNEKLFF.

This chain links TRBV5-1 with TRBJ2-1; 9 bases map to TRBD2. The CDR3 spans 14 residues. CDR1 is SGHRS and CDR2 is YFSETQ in the germline V gene. Trimming removed 4 bases from V and 10 bases from J; junction bases left unmatched: 9. CDR3 sequence (DNA): TGCGCCAGCAGCAGACTAGCGGTTGTGAGAGAGCAGTTCTTC. It translates to CASSRLAVVREQFF.

This chain connects TRBV27 to TRBJ2-2, with D unclear. Germline V gives CDR1 MNHEY, CDR2 SMNVEV (reference sequence). Trimming stripped 2 bases from V and 3 bases from J, with 7 bases between. The CDR3 has 14 amino acids. This CDR3 reads CASSLNSYTGELFF. CDR3 sequence (DNA): TGTGCCAGCAGTTTAAACAGTTACACCGGGGAGCTGTTTTTT.

The J gene is TRBJ2-1, the V gene TRBV5-6, with TRBD2 matching 8 bases. CDR1 and CDR2 from the germline V gene are SGHDT and YYEEEE. V trimming: 3 bases; J trimming: 1 base; junction bases outside the gene matches: 9. The CDR3 extends over 17 amino acids. DNA for the CDR3: TGTGCCAGCAGCTCCCGATTAGGCGGGGGGTCCTACAATGAGCAGTTCTTC. It is translated as CASSSRLGGGSYNEQFF.

The V and J genes are TRBV30 and TRBJ2-2, with TRBD1 as a possible D gene (5 bases). The CDR3 runs 15 residues. V was clipped by 0 bases and J by 4 bases, with 12 bases between them. Germline CDR1 GTSNPN, CDR2 SVGIG (reference sequence). In nucleotides, the CDR3 is TGTGCCTGGAGTGTACATCGACAGTTCACCGGGGAGCTGTTTTTT. Translation: CAWSVHRQFTGELFF.

The rearrangement uses TRBV6-1 and TRBJ1-5; TRBD1 aligns across 7 bases. Germline V gives CDR1 MNHNS, CDR2 SASEGT. J was trimmed by 1 base and V by 2 bases; bases with no gene match: 5. There are 16 residues in the CDR3. In DNA form, the CDR3 reads TGTGCCAGCAGTGAACGAGACAGGGTAAGCAATCAGCCCCAGCATTTT. It codes for CASSERDRVSNQPQHF.

This clone showed up just a few times. The chain employs TRBV9 and TRBJ2-3; 8 bases fit TRBD2. CDR1 SGDLS and CDR2 YYNGEE come from the germline V gene. After removal of 1 base from V and 0 bases from J, the junction contained 10 bases not matched to a gene. The CDR3 is 18 amino acids. The CDR3 sequence is CASSVSRGGGTSTDTQYF. The DNA of the CDR3 is TGTGCCAGCAGCGTATCGAGGGGCGGGGGGACTAGCACAGATACGCAGTATTTT. The variable domain in full, completed from reference TRBV9 and TRBJ2-3, reads DSGVTQTPKHLITATGQRVTLRCSPRSGDLSVYWYQQSLDQGLQFLIQYYNGEERAKGNILERFSAQQFPDLHSELNLSSLELGDSALYFCASSVSRGGGTSTDTQYFGPGTRLTVL.

The chain links TRBV27 to TRBJ1-1; 7 bases line up with TRBD1. Germline V lookup: CDR1 MNHEY, CDR2 SMNVEV (reference sequence). Losses at the gene ends were 5 bases for V and 1 base for J; bases not matched to a gene: 4. The CDR3 covers 14 residues. The CDR3, as DNA: TGTGCCAGCAGTCCCGGGGACAGGAACACTGAAGCTTTCTTT. Its translation: CASSPGDRNTEAFF.

Worth noting for this clone: Other DNA variants within this sample encode the same CDR3. The CDR3 DNA follows: TGTGCCAGCAGCATGGGACAGGATGGTCGATGGGCTTTCTTT. It yields the protein CASSMGQDGRWAFF. The chain combines TRBV7-8 with TRBJ1-1; 8 positions agree with TRBD1. The CDR3 consists of 14 residues. Germline trimming cut 5 bases from V and 11 bases from J; bases unmatched to any gene: 13. Per germline, CDR1 SGHVS and CDR2 FQNEAQ.